Described below is a single TCR beta chain sequence and its context. Germline V gene data show CDR1 as SGHKS and CDR2 as YYEKEE (reference sequence). CDR3 length equals 13 residues. V was shortened by 2 bases and J by 5 bases, with 8 bases between the two germline ends. These data come from a study of blood T cell repertoires in COVID-19. For the study at large: Researchers got acute and convalescent COVID-19 samples from the United States, Italy and Spain.

The authors' processing: Nucleated cell counts were estimated from reference gene primer amplification. Assay used: immunoSEQ multiplex PCR; TCRdb lists only in-frame clones, some missing. V and J calls and clone size are those listed in that table; D and trimming were worked out from the DNA. The sample includes 200,000 to 250,000 clones, around 88% of them seen just once. This receptor was obtained from a man aged 50 or older with active or convalescent COVID-19. The chain links TRBV5-5 to TRBJ2-1, with no clear D. What was sequenced was peripheral blood. CDR3: CASSLYANNEQFF. The CDR3 DNA sequence: TGTGCCAGCAGCTTATACGCTAACAATGAGCAGTTCTTC.